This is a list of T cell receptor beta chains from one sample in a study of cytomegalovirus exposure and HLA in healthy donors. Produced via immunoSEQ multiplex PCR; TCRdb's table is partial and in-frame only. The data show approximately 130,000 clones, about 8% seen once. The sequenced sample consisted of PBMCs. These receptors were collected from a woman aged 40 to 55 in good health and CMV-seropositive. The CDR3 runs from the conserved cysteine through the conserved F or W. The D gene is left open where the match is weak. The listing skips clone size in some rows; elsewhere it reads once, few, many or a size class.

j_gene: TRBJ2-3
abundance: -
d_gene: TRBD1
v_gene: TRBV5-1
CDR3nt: TGCGCCAGCAGCTGGCTTGACCCGGACAGGGGGCAGACAGATACGCAGTATTTT
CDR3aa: CASSWLDPDRGQTDTQYF

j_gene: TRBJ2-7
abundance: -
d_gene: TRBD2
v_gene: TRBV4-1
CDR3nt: TGCGCCAGCAGCCAAGAAGGCCTAGCGGGGGCCTACGAGCAGTACTTC
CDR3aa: CASSQEGLAGAYEQYF

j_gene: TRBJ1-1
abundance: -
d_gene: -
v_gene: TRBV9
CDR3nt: TGTGCCAGCAGCCCACAGTCAGGGTTAGGGAACACTGAAGCTTTCTTT
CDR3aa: CASSPQSGLGNTEAFF

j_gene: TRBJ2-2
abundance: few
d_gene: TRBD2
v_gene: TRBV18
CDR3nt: TGTGCCAGCTCACCACCGGGACTATCCGGGGAGCTGTTTTTT
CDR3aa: CASSPPGLSGELFF

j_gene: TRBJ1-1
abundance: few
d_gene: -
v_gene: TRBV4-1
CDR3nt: TGCGCCAGCAGCCAAGAGAACGGTGAAGCTTTCTTT
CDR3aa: CASSQENGEAFF

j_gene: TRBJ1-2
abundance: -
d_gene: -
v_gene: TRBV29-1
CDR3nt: TGCAGCGTTGGCGCGGGCGGCTACACCTTC
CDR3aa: CSVGAGGYTF

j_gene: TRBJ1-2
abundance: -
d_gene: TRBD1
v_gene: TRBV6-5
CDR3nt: TGTGCCAGCAGTCGGACAGGGGCTAACTATGGCTACACCTTC
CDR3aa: CASSRTGANYGYTF

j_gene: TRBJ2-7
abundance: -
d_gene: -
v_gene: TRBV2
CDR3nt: TGTGCCAGCACCCTTGCCCGACAGGACTACGAGCAGTACTTC
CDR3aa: CASTLARQDYEQYF

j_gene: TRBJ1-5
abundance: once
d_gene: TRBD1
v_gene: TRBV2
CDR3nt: TGTGCCAGCACCTCGGACAGGTTCAATCAGCCCCAGCATTTT
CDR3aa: CASTSDRFNQPQHF

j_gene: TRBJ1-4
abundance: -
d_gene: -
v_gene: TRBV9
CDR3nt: TGTGCCAGCAGCGTAGGCGCTAGCAGAGCTAATGAAAAACTGTTTTTT
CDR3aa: CASSVGASRANEKLFF

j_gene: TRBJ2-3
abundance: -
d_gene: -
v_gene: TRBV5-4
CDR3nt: TGTGCCAGCAGCATACAGGGTCCAGATACGCAGTATTTT
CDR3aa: CASSIQGPDTQYF

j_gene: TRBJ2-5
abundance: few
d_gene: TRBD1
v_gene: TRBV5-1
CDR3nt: TGCGCCAGCAGCATTTCATGGGACAGGGCGGGGGAGACCCAGTACTTC
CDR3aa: CASSISWDRAGETQYF

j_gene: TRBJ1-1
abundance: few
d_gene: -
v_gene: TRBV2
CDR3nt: TGTGCCAGCAGTGAAGCGGGGCGCACTGAAGCTTTCTTT
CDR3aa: CASSEAGRTEAFF

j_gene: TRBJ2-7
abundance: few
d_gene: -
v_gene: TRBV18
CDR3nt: TGTGCCAGCTCACCAGACAGGTCCTACGAGCAGTACTTC
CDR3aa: CASSPDRSYEQYF

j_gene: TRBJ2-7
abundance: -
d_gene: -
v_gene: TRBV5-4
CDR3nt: TGTGCCAGCAGCCTCTTGGGAGCGGACGAGCAGTACTTC
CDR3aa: CASSLLGADEQYF

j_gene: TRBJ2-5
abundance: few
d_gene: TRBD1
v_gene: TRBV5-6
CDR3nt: TGTGCCAGCAGCCCCCTCCGGGACAGAGCCCAAGAGACCCAGTACTTC
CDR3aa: CASSPLRDRAQETQYF

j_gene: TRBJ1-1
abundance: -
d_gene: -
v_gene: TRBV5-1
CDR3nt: TGCGCCAGCAGCTTGGGGGCTAAACAGGGAATGAACACTGAAGCTTTCTTT
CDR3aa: CASSLGAKQGMNTEAFF

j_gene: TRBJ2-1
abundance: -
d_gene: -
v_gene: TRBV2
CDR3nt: TGTGCCAGCAGTCTAGAGAATGAGCAGTTCTTC
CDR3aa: CASSLENEQFF

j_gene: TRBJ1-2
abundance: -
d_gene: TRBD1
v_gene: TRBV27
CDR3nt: TGTGCCAGCAGTTTATACAGGGGGCTTAACTATGGCTACACCTTC
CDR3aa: CASSLYRGLNYGYTF

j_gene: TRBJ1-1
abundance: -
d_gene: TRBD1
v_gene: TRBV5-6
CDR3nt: TGTGCCAGCTACACCGGGACAGGGGCCGCAAGGAACACTGAAGCTTTCTTT
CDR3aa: CASYTGTGAARNTEAFF

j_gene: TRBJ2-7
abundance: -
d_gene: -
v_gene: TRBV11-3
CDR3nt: TGTGCCAGCAGCTTAGATGGTGCGGGGTACGAGCAGTACTTC
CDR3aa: CASSLDGAGYEQYF

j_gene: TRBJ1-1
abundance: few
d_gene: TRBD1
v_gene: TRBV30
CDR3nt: TGTGCCTGGAGTCTCTACAGGGGCCACGAAGCTTTCTTT
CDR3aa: CAWSLYRGHEAFF

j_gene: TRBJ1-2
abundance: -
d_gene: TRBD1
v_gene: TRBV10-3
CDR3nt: TGTGCCACCCGCACAGGGGGAGCTAACTATGGCTACACCTTC
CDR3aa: CATRTGGANYGYTF

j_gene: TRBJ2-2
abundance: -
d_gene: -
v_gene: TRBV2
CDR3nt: TGTGCCAGCAGTGATCGCCGGGCGAACACCGGGGAGCTGTTTTTT
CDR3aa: CASSDRRANTGELFF

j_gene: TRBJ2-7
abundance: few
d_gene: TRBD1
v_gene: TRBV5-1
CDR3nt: TGCGCCAGCAGTCCAGGGGGAAACGAGCAGTACTTC
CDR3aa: CASSPGGNEQYF

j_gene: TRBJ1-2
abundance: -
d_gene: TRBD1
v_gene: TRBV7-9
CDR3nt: TGTGCCAGCAGCTCCCCCGTACAGGGGAATAGTGGCTACACCTTC
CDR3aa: CASSSPVQGNSGYTF

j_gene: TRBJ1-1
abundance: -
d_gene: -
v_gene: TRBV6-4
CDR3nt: TGTGCCAGCCGCGAGGTAGGGAGTAACACTGAAGCTTTCTTT
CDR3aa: CASREVGSNTEAFF

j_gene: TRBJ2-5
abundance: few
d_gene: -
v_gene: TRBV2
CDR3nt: TGTGCCACAGGGAGGGAGACCCAGTACTTC
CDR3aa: CATGRETQYF

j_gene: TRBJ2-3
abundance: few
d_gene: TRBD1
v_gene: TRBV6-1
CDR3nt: TGTGCCAGCAGCTCCCGGGACAGGGTTTACGCGCAGTATTTT
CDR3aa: CASSSRDRVYAQYF

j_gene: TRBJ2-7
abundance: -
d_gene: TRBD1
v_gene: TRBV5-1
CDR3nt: TGCGCCAGCAGCTCCCGAGCGACAGGGGGGTCGAACGAGCAGTACTTC
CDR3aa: CASSSRATGGSNEQYF

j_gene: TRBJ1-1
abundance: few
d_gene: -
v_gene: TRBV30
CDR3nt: TGTGCCTGGAGTGGGGAGGGGATGAACACTGAAGCTTTCTTT
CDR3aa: CAWSGEGMNTEAFF

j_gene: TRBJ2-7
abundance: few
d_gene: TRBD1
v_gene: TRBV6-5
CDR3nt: TGTGCCACCGCCCCCGGGACAGGGGGCTACGAGCAGTACTTC
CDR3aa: CATAPGTGGYEQYF